This T cell receptor beta chain is drawn from a study of patients and donors after allogeneic stem cell transplantation. The CDR3 runs 15 residues. The germline CDR1 and CDR2 sequences are SGHTA and FQGNSA. The V segment lost 4 bases and the J segment 8 bases; nucleotides outside the gene matches: 8. A single record per CDR3 protein comes from TCRdb applying MiXCR to the RT-PCR reads. The sample lists about 960,000 distinct CDR3 sequences; more than 15% were seen once. The chain uses TRBV7-2 and TRBJ1-4; 9 bases fit TRBD1. This receptor was identified in a human donor who was either an allogeneic HSCT recipient or a stem cell or donor lymphocyte infusion donor (not recorded which). It is not recorded whose cells these are; they may come from a transplant donor. Material for sequencing was blood, either unsorted or a sorted T cell fraction (not recorded which). The CDR3 DNA reads as TGTGCCAGCAGCTCGTGGGACAGGGTAGGCGAAAAACTGTTTTTT. Translation gives CASSSWDRVGEKLFF.